A single sample gave rise to the 17 T cell receptor beta chains below, sequenced in a study of breast tumors, draining lymph nodes, adjacent tissues. Each CDR3 protein gets one entry after TCRdb re-called the multiplex PCR reads with MiXCR. In the table there are 200,000 or so distinct CDR3 sequences, around 29% of which are singletons. Samples came from axillary lymph nodes draining the breast cancer. What was sequenced was axillary lymph node tissue. All receptors derive from a female donor with breast cancer. Some clones in this sample may be carry-over from other donors' samples.

By sample share, this clonotype is medium-sized. The chain's CDR3 is CASGERGSDEQYF. CDR3 coding DNA: TGTGCCAGCGGCGAGCGGGGAAGCGACGAGCAGTACTTC. V is TRBV2 and J is TRBJ2-7, with TRBD2 identical over 7 bases. This CDR3 has 13 amino acids. The junction had 9 bases not matched to a gene; V was cut back by 8 bases and J by 5 bases. Germline values: CDR1 SNHLY, CDR2 FYNNEI.

As to this clonotype: The conserved final phenylalanine or tryptophan is absent from the CDR3, which likely points to a read error. This chain links TRBV3-1 with TRBJ1-6; TRBD1 might be the D (5 bases). Germline values: CDR1 LGHDT, CDR2 YNNKEL (reference sequence). The CDR3 is 15 residues long. CDR3: CASGHGRGHNSPLHL. The CDR3, as DNA: TGTGCCAGCGGCCATGGGAGGGGCCATAATTCACCCCTCCACCTT.

This clonotype appeared a single time. One end of the junction does not line up with germline, which may come from a read error. J is TRBJ1-5 and V is TRBV12-3 or TRBV12-4, with 8 bases fitting TRBD1. This CDR3 contains 13 residues. CDR3 loop: CASNRGGSQPQHF. Written as DNA, the CDR3 is TGTGCCAGCAACAGGGGGGGAAGTCAGCCCCAGCACTTT.

This clonotype was seen ten or more times. The chain couples TRBV2 to TRBJ2-5, with TRBD1 identical over 8 bases. Germline trimming cut 5 bases from V and 5 bases from J; bases unmatched to any gene: 10. The length of the CDR3 is 15 residues. Germline assignment: CDR1 SNHLY and CDR2 FYNNEI. This CDR3 reads CASSPRTGPGETQYF. CDR3 DNA: TGTGCCAGCAGTCCTAGGACAGGGCCAGGGGAGACCCAGTACTTC.

On this clonotype itself: Given the absence of the conserved phenylalanine or tryptophan at the CDR3 end, a read error is likely. The DNA is omitted, as the CDR3 cannot be located on it reliably, and the CDR3 follows TCRdb's listing. The chain uses TRBV5-4 and TRBJ1-6; no check of the table's D call, TRBD1, against the DNA was made. The CDR3 numbers 15 amino acids, ends counted. Germline loops: CDR1 SGHNT, CDR2 YYREEE (reference sequence). CDR3 loop: CASSPAGRVDSPFHL.

This clonotype was seen at least ten times. This chain connects TRBV20-1 to TRBJ2-3; 7 positions match TRBD1. CDR1 is DFQATT and CDR2 is SNEGSKA in the germline V gene (reference sequence). The CDR3 extends over 15 amino acids. V was clipped by 6 bases and J by 0 bases; unmatched bases: 9. In DNA form, the CDR3 reads TGCAGTGCCGGGACAGCCGAAACTAGCACAGATACGCAGTATTTT. This sequence encodes CSAGTAETSTDTQYF.

The sample holds one count of this clonotype. This chain uses TRBV12-3 or TRBV12-4 with TRBJ2-2, with TRBD2 matching 8 bases. The V and J ends lost 3 bases and 5 bases, in that order; junction bases with no gene match: 11. The length of the CDR3 is 17 residues. The CDR3 DNA is TGTGCCAGCAGTTTGGACCGGCCGGGAGGGATTACCGGGGAGCTGTTTTTT. This translates into CASSLDRPGGITGELFF.

This clonotype has at least ten counts. This chain joins TRBV2 and TRBJ1-2; no reliable D call. Trimming took off 1 base at V and 5 bases at J, with 8 bases between the two ends. Germline V gene sequence: CDR1 SNHLY, CDR2 FYNNEI. This CDR3 spans 13 amino acids. CDR3 protein: CASSEVATYGYTF. In DNA form, the CDR3 reads TGTGCCAGCAGTGAAGTGGCGACGTATGGCTACACCTTC.

This clonotype was recorded at least ten times. The gene calls are TRBV7-3 and TRBJ2-1; possibly TRBD2 for D (6 bases). Trimming shortened V by 8 bases and J by 7 bases, and 18 bases separated the two germline ends. In germline, CDR1 is SGHTA, CDR2 FQGTGA. The CDR3 runs to 14 residues. CDR3 in amino acids: CASASGLLDNEQFF. The CDR3 DNA is TGTGCCAGCGCCTCGGGACTCCTCGATAATGAGCAGTTCTTC. The whole variable domain, remainder taken from reference TRBV7-3 and TRBJ2-1, is GAGVSQTPSNKVTEKGKYVELRCDPISGHTALYWYRQSLGQGPEFLIYFQGTGAADDSGLPNDRFFAVRPEGSVSTLKIQRTERGDSAVYLCASASGLLDNEQFFGPGTRLTVL.

The V and J genes are TRBV6-2 or TRBV6-3 and TRBJ2-2; TRBD2 agrees at 7 bases. V lost 0 bases, J lost 0 bases, and 4 bases stayed unmatched. Germline lookup yields CDR1 MNHEY and CDR2 SVGEGT. CDR3 length equals 17 residues. CDR3 in DNA: TGTGCCAGCAGTTACTCTCGGCTAGCGGCGAACACCGGGGAGCTGTTTTTT. The encoded protein is CASSYSRLAANTGELFF.

This chain uses TRBV24-1 with TRBJ1-1; D unclear. V lost 11 bases and J 1 base, leaving 16 bases between the germline ends. This CDR3 comprises 14 residues. Germline assignment: CDR1 KGHDR and CDR2 SFDVKD. The CDR3 DNA reads TGTGCCAGCCGGGCAAGCTGGGGGAACACTGAAGCTTTCTTT. Translating it yields CASRASWGNTEAFF.

Only a few counts were recorded for this clonotype. The chain recombines TRBV18 with TRBJ1-1; D is ambiguous. Trimming shortened V by 3 bases and J by 1 base, and 9 bases separated the two germline ends. Germline V CDR1 and CDR2: KGHSH, LQKENI. This CDR3 has 14 amino acids. The CDR3 loop reads CASSPYTENTEAFF. The CDR3 DNA sequence: TGTGCCAGCTCACCGTACACGGAGAACACTGAAGCTTTCTTT.

This clonotype was observed many times. The CDR3 DNA reads as TGTGCCAGCAGCTTAGGGGGACAGGGGGCGACGAATGGCTACACCTTC. It translates to CASSLGGQGATNGYTF. The chain couples TRBV7-2 to TRBJ1-2; 12 nucleotides match TRBD1. The CDR3 has 16 residues. Trimming took 1 base from V and 6 from J; bases not matched to a gene: 6. Germline V gene lookup returns CDR1 SGHTA and CDR2 FQGNSA.

The chain employs TRBV5-1 and TRBJ1-5, with a weak D call TRBD1 (5 bases). Looked up from germline, CDR1 is SGHRS and CDR2 is YFSETQ. Trimming stripped 2 bases from V and 10 bases from J, with 16 bases between. This CDR3 spans 14 amino acids. In DNA, the CDR3 is TGCGCCAGCAGCTTTTCGGGGCGAGGTCACCCCCAGCATTTT. It is translated as CASSFSGRGHPQHF.

V and J are TRBV7-9 and TRBJ1-4, with D tentatively TRBD1 (6 bases). V was cut by 8 bases and J by 5 bases, with 27 bases left in between. The length of the CDR3 is 18 residues. Germline CDR1 and CDR2: SEHNR and FQNEAQ (reference sequence). In DNA, the CDR3 is TGTGCCAGCTCCCAACGCGTCGGGGGCTGGGCCTACAATGAAAAACTGTTTTTT. It encodes CASSQRVGGWAYNEKLFF. Full variable domain (remainder filled in from reference TRBV7-9 and TRBJ1-4): DTGVSQNPRHKITKRGQNVTFRCDPISEHNRLYWYRQTLGQGPEFLTYFQNEAQLEKSRLLSDRFSAERPKGSFSTLEIQRTEQGDSAMYLCASSQRVGGWAYNEKLFFGSGTQLSVL.

The sample holds a few counts of this clonotype. At one of its ends the junction is not consistent with the germline gene, which may arise from a read error. The gene calls are TRBV6-2 or TRBV6-3 and TRBJ2-3; D possibly corresponds to TRBD2 (5 bases). The CDR3 extends over 18 amino acids. Germline V gene data show CDR1 as MNHEY and CDR2 as SVGEGT. The CDR3 DNA is TGTGCCAGCAGTCACTCGTGGAGGACGGTGAGGGGCACAGATACGCAGTATTTT. Its protein is CASSHSWRTVRGTDTQYF.

Ten or more counts support this clonotype. The rearrangement joins TRBV5-8 to TRBJ2-1; 9 nucleotides line up with TRBD2. The V segment lost 2 bases and the J segment 3 bases; nucleotides outside the gene matches: 3. This CDR3 is 15 amino acids long. Germline V gene sequence: CDR1 SGHTS, CDR2 YDEGEE. The CDR3 sequence: CASSFGTSIYNEQFF. The CDR3 bases are TGTGCCAGCAGCTTCGGGACTAGCATCTACAATGAGCAGTTCTTC.